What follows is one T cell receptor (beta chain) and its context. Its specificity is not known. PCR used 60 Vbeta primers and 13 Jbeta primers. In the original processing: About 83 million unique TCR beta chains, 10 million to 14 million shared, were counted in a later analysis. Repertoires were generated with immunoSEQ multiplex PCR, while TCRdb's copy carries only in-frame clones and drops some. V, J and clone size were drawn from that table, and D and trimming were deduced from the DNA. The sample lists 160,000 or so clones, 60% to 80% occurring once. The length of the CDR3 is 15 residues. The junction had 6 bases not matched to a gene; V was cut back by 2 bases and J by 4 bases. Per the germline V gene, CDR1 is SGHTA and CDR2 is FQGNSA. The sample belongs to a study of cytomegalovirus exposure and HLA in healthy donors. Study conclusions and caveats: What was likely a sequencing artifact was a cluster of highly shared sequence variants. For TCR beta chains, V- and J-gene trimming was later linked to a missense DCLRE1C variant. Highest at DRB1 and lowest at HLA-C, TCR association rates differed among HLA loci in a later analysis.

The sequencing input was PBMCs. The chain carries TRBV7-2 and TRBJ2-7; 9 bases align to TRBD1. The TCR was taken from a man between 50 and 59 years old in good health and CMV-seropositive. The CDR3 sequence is CASSLRQGGAYEQYF. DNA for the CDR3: TGTGCCAGCAGCTTACGACAGGGGGGAGCGTACGAGCAGTACTTC.